The rows below give T cell receptor beta chains drawn from one sample of a study of cytomegalovirus exposure and HLA in healthy donors. Data came from immunoSEQ multiplex PCR; TCRdb stores just in-frame clones and leaves some out. The repertoire holds 85,000 to 120,000 clones, with about 74% as singletons. The sample was PBMCs. Every receptor here comes from a male donor in good health and CMV-seropositive. The CDR3 runs from the conserved cysteine through the conserved F or W. A D gene is named only where the DNA matches it firmly. Not all rows give a size; the values are once, few, many and, for expanded clones, a class.

d_call	j_call	v_call	clone_size	cdr3_nt	cdr3_aa
TRBD1	TRBJ1-5	TRBV7-9	NA	TGTGCCAGCAGCTTAACAGGGGGGGGTCACAATCAGCCCCAGCATTTT	CASSLTGGGHNQPQHF
NA	TRBJ2-7	TRBV4-3	NA	TGCGCCAGCAGCCAAGATCTGGCGGGACGGCTCGAGCAGTACTTC	CASSQDLAGRLEQYF
TRBD2	TRBJ2-3	TRBV4-3	NA	TGCGCCAGCAGCCAAGAGAGTACTAGCGGGAGAATCGCAAGAACAGATACGCAGTATTTT	CASSQESTSGRIARTDTQYF
TRBD2	TRBJ2-7	TRBV6-5	NA	TGTGCCAGCAGTTACTCCTGGCGGGAGATCGCCTACGAGCAGTACTTC	CASSYSWREIAYEQYF
TRBD2	TRBJ2-6	TRBV5-1	NA	TGCGCCAGCAGCTTGGGGCTAGCGGGGCCTTCTGGGGCCAACGTCCTGACTTTC	CASSLGLAGPSGANVLTF
NA	TRBJ1-2	TRBV5-1	NA	TGCGCCAGCAGCTCCCCAAGTGACGGTTCGGGGGGCTACACCTTC	CASSSPSDGSGGYTF
NA	TRBJ2-7	TRBV4-1	NA	TGCGCCAGCAGCCTCAACGACTTAGGTTTCTACGAGCAGTACTTC	CASSLNDLGFYEQYF
NA	TRBJ1-1	TRBV5-1	few	TGCGCCAGCAGCTTCGAGTTTAGCACTGAAGCTTTCTTT	CASSFEFSTEAFF
TRBD1	TRBJ1-2	TRBV9	NA	TGTGCCAGCAGCGTAACAGGGGAAGGGGGCTACACCTTC	CASSVTGEGGYTF
NA	TRBJ2-1	TRBV6-6	NA	TGTGCCAGCTCTATTTCCGGGATTAGTGGAGTTCGGGAGCAGTTCTTC	CASSISGISGVREQFF
TRBD1	TRBJ1-6	TRBV30	NA	TGTGCCTGGAGTGTACTAGGACAGGGTGGTAATTCACCCCTCCACTTT	CAWSVLGQGGNSPLHF
NA	TRBJ2-7	TRBV28	NA	TGTGCCATAGAAGCGGGTCCCCCCCACGAGCAGTACTTC	CAIEAGPPHEQYF
TRBD2	TRBJ2-1	TRBV6-1	NA	TGTGCCAGCAGTGTGAGTCTAGCGGGAACCTCTTCCAATGAGCAGTTCTTC	CASSVSLAGTSSNEQFF
TRBD1	TRBJ2-7	TRBV6-6	NA	TGTGCCAGCAACGGGGCAGGGGGCATCTACGAGCAGTACTTC	CASNGAGGIYEQYF
NA	TRBJ1-2	TRBV2	NA	TGTGCCAGCAGTGATGGGCAGACCTATGGCTACACCTTC	CASSDGQTYGYTF
NA	TRBJ2-5	TRBV19	NA	TGTGCCAGTAGGGCGGGACAGCAAGAGACCCAGTACTTC	CASRAGQQETQYF
NA	TRBJ2-7	TRBV29-1	few	TGCAGCCCGAAACCGCACCCTGACGGAGACGAGCAGTACTTC	CSPKPHPDGDEQYF
TRBD1	TRBJ1-4	TRBV19	NA	TGTGCCAGTAGGACAGGGGCCACAAATGAAAAACTGTTTTTT	CASRTGATNEKLFF
TRBD1	TRBJ2-1	TRBV28	NA	TGTGCCAGCAGTTTAATCGACAGGGAAGTAAATGAGCAGTTCTTC	CASSLIDREVNEQFF